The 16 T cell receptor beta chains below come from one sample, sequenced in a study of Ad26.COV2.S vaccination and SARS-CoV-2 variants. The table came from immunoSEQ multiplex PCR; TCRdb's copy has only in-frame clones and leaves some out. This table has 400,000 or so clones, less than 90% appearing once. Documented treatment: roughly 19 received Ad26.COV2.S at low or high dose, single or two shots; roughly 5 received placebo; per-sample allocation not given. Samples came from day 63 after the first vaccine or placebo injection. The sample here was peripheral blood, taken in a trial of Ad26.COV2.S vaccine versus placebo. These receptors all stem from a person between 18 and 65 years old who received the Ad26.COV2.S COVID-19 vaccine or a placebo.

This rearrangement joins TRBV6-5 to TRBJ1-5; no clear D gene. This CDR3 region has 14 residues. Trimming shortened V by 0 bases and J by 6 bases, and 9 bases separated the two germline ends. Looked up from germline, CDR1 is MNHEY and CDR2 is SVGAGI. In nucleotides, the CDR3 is TGTGCCAGCAGTTACTCGTCCCGGACTCAGCCCCAGCATTTT. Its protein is CASSYSSRTQPQHF.

CDR3 nucleotide sequence: TGTGCCAGCAGTAACCCACTCCTCTATGGCTACACCTTC. This codes for CASSNPLLYGYTF. The rearrangement uses TRBV7-9 and TRBJ1-2; D is uncertain. Deletions cut 6 bases from V and 4 bases from J, with 12 bases between. Germline loops: CDR1 SEHNR, CDR2 FQNEAQ (reference sequence). This CDR3 region has 13 residues.

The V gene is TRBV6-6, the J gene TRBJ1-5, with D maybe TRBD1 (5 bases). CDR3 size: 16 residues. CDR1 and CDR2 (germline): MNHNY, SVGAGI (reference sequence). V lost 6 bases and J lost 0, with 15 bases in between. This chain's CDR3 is CASRGVVDYSNQPQHF. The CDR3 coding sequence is TGTGCCAGCAGAGGGGTCGTCGATTATAGCAATCAGCCCCAGCATTTT.

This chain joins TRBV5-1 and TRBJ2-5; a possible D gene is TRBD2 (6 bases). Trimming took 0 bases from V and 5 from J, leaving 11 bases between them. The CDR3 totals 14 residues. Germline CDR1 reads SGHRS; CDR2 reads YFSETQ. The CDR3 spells CASSLGLAMETQYF. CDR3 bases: TGCGCCAGCAGCTTGGGGCTAGCGATGGAGACCCAGTACTTC.

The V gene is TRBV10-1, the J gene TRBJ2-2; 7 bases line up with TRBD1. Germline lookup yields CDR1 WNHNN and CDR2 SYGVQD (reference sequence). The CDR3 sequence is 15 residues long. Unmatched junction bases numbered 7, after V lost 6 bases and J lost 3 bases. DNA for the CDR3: TGCGCCAGCAGACCGGACAGGTACTACACCGGGGAGCTGTTTTTT. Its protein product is CASRPDRYYTGELFF.

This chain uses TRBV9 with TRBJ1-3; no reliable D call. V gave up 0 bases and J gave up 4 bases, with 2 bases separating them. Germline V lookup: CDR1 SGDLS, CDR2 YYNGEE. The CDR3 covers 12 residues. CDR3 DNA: TGTGCCAGCAGCGTAGAAGGAAACACCATATATTTT. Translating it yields CASSVEGNTIYF.

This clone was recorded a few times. The CDR3 DNA reads TGTGCCAGCAGCTTCGGTGAACAGCCCCAGCATTTT. Translation gives CASSFGEQPQHF. V gene TRBV5-5 combines with J gene TRBJ1-5; D unresolved. This CDR3 is 12 amino acids long. Germline CDR1 SGHKS, CDR2 YYEKEE (reference sequence). Deletions cut 2 bases from V and 7 bases from J, with 7 bases between.

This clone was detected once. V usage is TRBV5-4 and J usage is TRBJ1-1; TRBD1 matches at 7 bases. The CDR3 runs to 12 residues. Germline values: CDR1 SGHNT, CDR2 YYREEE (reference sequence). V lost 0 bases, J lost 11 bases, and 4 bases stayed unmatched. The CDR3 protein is CASSLEGAEAFF. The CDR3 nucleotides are TGTGCCAGCAGCTTGGAGGGGGCGGAGGCTTTCTTT.

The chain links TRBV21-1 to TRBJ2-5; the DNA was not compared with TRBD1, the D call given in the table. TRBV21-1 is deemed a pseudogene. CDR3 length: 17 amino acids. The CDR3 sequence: CASSKVRGRRTQKAQYF. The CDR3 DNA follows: TGTGCCAGCAGCAAAGTGCGTGGCAGGCGAACTCAAAAGGCCCAGTACTTC.

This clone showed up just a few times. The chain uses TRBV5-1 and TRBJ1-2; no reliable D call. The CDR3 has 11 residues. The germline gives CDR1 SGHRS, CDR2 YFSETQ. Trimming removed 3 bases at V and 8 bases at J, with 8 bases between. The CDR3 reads CASSSPGGYTF. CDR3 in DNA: TGCGCCAGCAGCTCCCCGGGGGGCTACACCTTC.

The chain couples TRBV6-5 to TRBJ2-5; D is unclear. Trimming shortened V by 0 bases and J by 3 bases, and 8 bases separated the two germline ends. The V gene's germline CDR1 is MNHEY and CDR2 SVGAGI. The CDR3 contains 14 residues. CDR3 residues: CASSYSAGKETQYF. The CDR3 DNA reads TGTGCCAGCAGTTACTCGGCAGGAAAAGAGACCCAGTACTTC.

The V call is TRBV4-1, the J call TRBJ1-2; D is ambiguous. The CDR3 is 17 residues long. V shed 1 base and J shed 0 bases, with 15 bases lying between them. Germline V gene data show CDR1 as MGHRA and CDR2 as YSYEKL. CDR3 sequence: CASSQVVRREANYGYTF. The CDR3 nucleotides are TGCGCCAGCAGCCAAGTCGTAAGAAGGGAAGCTAACTATGGCTACACCTTC.

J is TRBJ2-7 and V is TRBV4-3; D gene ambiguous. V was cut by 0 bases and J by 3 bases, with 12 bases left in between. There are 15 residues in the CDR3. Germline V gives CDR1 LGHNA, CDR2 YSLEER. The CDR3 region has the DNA TGCGCCAGCAGCCAAGATCACCGCAGAGTCTACGAGCAGTACTTC. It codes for CASSQDHRRVYEQYF.

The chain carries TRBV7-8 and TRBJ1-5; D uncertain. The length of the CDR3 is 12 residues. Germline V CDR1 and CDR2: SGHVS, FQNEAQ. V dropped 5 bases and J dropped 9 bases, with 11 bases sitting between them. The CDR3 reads CASSHNAGPQHF. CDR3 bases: TGTGCCAGCAGCCACAATGCAGGGCCCCAGCATTTT.

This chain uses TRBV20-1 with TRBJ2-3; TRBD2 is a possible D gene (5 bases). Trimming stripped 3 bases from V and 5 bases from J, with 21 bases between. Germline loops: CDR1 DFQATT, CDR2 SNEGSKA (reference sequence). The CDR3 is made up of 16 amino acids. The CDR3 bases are TGCAGTGCTAGTCCGGGAACTCTAATATGGGTAGATACGCAGTATTTT. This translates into CSASPGTLIWVDTQYF.

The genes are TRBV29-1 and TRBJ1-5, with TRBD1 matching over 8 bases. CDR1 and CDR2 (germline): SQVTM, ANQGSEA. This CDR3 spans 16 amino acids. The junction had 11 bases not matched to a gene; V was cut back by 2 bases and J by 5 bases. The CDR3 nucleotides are TGCAGCGTTGAAATGAGTCCAGGGGGCTTGGATCAGCCCCAGCATTTT. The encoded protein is CSVEMSPGGLDQPQHF.